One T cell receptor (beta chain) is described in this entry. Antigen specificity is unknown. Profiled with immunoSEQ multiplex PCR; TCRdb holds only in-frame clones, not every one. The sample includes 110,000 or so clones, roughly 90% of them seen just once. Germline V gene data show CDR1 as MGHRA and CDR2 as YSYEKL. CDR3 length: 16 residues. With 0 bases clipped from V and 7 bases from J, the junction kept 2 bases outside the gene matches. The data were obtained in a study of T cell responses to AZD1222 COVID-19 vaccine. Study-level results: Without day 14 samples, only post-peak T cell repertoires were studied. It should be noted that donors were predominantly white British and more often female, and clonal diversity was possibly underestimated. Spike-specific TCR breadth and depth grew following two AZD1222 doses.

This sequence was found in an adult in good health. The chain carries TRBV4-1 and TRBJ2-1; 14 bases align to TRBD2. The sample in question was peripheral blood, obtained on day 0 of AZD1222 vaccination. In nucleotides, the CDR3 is TGCGCCAGCAGCCAAGAGGGACTAGCGGGAGCTAATGAGCAGTTCTTC. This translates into CASSQEGLAGANEQFF.